The next 32 T cell receptor beta chains were all read from a single sample in a study of OX40 agonist ivuxolimab in advanced cancers. Library preparation used the immunoSEQ multiplex PCR assay. TCRdb stores this immuneACCESS table with in-frame sequences only. Part of the clones is absent; in the studies checked, under half of the shortfall reflects unresolved V genes, and no reason is known for the rest. The sample includes roughly 63,000 clones, with 86% observed a single time. Roughly 2% of the sample comes from the top ten. The material was CD4+ or CD8+ T cells sorted from blood, obtained in a trial of the OX40 agonist ivuxolimab. The receptor source for this set is an adult with an advanced solid tumor such as melanoma, head and neck, liver or kidney cancer.

The V gene is TRBV11-2, the J gene TRBJ1-6; D may be TRBD1 (6 bases). CDR1 is SGHAT and CDR2 is FQNNGV in the germline V gene. V was clipped by 4 bases and J by 7 bases, with 17 bases between them. There are 16 residues in the CDR3. CDR3 in amino acids: CASSYGRGAGNSPLHF. In DNA form, the CDR3 reads TGTGCCAGCAGCTACGGACGGGGGGCAGGGAATTCACCCCTCCACTTT.

The chain uses TRBV29-1 and TRBJ2-5, with a tentative D call TRBD2 (7 bases). V was cut by 4 bases and J by 7 bases, with 13 bases left in between. Germline assignment: CDR1 SQVTM and CDR2 ANQGSEA. The CDR3 is 12 amino acids. The CDR3 sequence: CSVGGGVGTQYF. The CDR3 bases are TGCAGCGTTGGGGGGGGCGTCGGGACCCAGTACTTC.

The J gene is TRBJ2-1, the V gene TRBV10-3, with 12 bases that match TRBD2. The CDR3 extends over 14 amino acids. With V trimmed by 8 bases and J by 6 bases, 5 bases remained unmatched. Germline loops: CDR1 ENHRY, CDR2 SYGVKD. This CDR3 is CAIGGLAGSNEQFF. The CDR3 nucleotides are TGTGCCATCGGGGGACTAGCGGGCTCCAATGAGCAGTTCTTC.

The rearrangement uses TRBV27 and TRBJ2-4, with D perhaps matching TRBD1 (5 bases). The CDR3 covers 17 residues. CDR1 MNHEY and CDR2 SMNVEV come from the germline V gene (reference sequence). V lost 6 bases, J lost 0 bases, and 18 bases lay in between. The CDR3 region is CASSKLAQRGAKNIQYF. Written as DNA, the CDR3 is TGTGCCAGCAGCAAGTTGGCCCAAAGGGGAGCCAAAAACATTCAGTACTTC.

This chain connects TRBV28 to TRBJ2-2; D unclear. Trimming removed 8 bases from V and 0 bases from J, with 10 bases in between. CDR1 MDHEN and CDR2 SYDVKM come from the germline V gene. CDR3 length: 14 amino acids. The CDR3 DNA sequence: TGTGCCAGCTCGGGCGGATCGAACACCGGGGAGCTGTTTTTT. Translation: CASSGGSNTGELFF.

The chain recombines TRBV4-1 with TRBJ1-5; 9 bases agree with TRBD1. The CDR3 runs 15 residues. The ends lost 0 bases at V and 8 bases at J; junction bases unmatched: 5. Germline CDR1 MGHRA, CDR2 YSYEKL. The CDR3 loop is CASSQEDRGIEPQHF. The CDR3 nucleotides read TGCGCCAGCAGCCAAGAGGACAGGGGTATTGAGCCCCAGCATTTT.

The CDR3 loop reads CASRATQGNLNNEQFF. In nucleotides, the CDR3 is TGCGCCAGCAGAGCGACCCAGGGTAATTTAAACAATGAGCAGTTCTTC. The gene calls are TRBV5-1 and TRBJ2-1; TRBD1 might be the D (5 bases). V lost 5 bases to trimming and J lost 5 bases, with 20 bases between them. The CDR3 extends over 16 amino acids. Germline CDR1 SGHRS, CDR2 YFSETQ.

The chain joins TRBV5-1 to TRBJ2-6; 11 bases align to TRBD1. The CDR3 runs 18 residues. The V segment lost 0 bases and the J segment 0 bases; nucleotides outside the gene matches: 2. Germline V gene lookup returns CDR1 SGHRS and CDR2 YFSETQ. The CDR3: CASSLDGTGGSGANVLTF. The DNA for the CDR3 is TGCGCCAGCAGCTTGGATGGGACAGGGGGCTCTGGGGCCAACGTCCTGACTTTC.

The rearrangement links TRBV28 to TRBJ1-5; D gene ambiguous. There are 13 residues in the CDR3. V was pared by 1 base and J by 6 bases, with 7 bases between. The V gene's germline CDR1 is MDHEN and CDR2 SYDVKM. CDR3 DNA sequence: TGTGCCAGCAGTTTATCCGGCGCTCAGCCCCAGCATTTT. Protein product: CASSLSGAQPQHF. Full variable domain (missing parts from reference TRBV28 and TRBJ1-5): DVKVTQSSRYLVKRTGEKVFLECVQDMDHENMFWYRQDPGLGLRLIYFSYDVKMKEKGDIPEGYSVSREKKERFSLILESASTNQTSMYLCASSLSGAQPQHFGDGTRLSIL.

This chain uses TRBV30 with TRBJ2-3, with 8 bases lining up with TRBD1. This CDR3 contains 13 residues. J was trimmed by 2 bases and V by 4 bases; bases with no gene match: 2. Germline V gene sequence: CDR1 GTSNPN, CDR2 SVGIG (reference sequence). The CDR3 coding sequence is TGTGCCTGGAACAGGGGGTTCACAGATACGCAGTATTTT. Protein product: CAWNRGFTDTQYF.

This clone turned up a few times. This chain links TRBV5-4 with TRBJ1-2; D possibly corresponds to TRBD1 (5 bases). The CDR3 covers 16 residues. V was clipped by 3 bases and J by 4 bases, with 19 bases between them. In germline, CDR1 is SGHNT, CDR2 YYREEE (reference sequence). The CDR3 bases are TGTGCCAGCAGCTCAAGGTCGGCAGGGACCCCCTATGGCTACACCTTC. Protein product: CASSSRSAGTPYGYTF.

The V call is TRBV5-1, the J call TRBJ1-1; TRBD1 matches 8 bases. With V trimmed by 0 bases and J by 8 bases, 15 bases remained unmatched. CDR1 and CDR2 from the germline V gene are SGHRS and YFSETQ. The CDR3 sequence is 17 residues long. The CDR3 spells CASSLVPLGQGGGEAFF. The CDR3 nucleotides read TGCGCCAGCAGCTTGGTCCCCCTCGGACAGGGAGGAGGCGAAGCTTTCTTT.

The chain recombines TRBV19 with TRBJ2-2; TRBD2 aligns across 10 bases. The V gene's germline CDR1 is LNHDA and CDR2 SQIVND (reference sequence). This CDR3 has 15 residues. J lost 7 bases, V lost 9 bases, and 11 bases had no gene match. The DNA of the CDR3 is TGTGCCAGCCGCTCCCTAGCGGGAGTTGACGGGGAGCTGTTTTTT. Protein: CASRSLAGVDGELFF.

This CDR3 is CASSLLAGGPEETQYF. DNA for the CDR3: TGTGCCAGCTCACTCCTAGCGGGGGGGCCGGAAGAGACCCAGTACTTC. J is TRBJ2-5 and V is TRBV18, with 12 nucleotides matching TRBD2. This CDR3 contains 16 residues. Losses at the gene ends were 4 bases for V and 3 bases for J; bases not matched to a gene: 6. CDR1 KGHSH and CDR2 LQKENI come from the germline V gene.

V gene TRBV7-2 combines with J gene TRBJ1-5; no clear D gene. CDR1 is SGHTA and CDR2 is FQGNSA in the germline V gene. The CDR3 spans 13 residues. The V end lost 5 bases, the J end lost 4 bases, and 9 bases lay between the germline ends. CDR3 loop: CASSQEGNQPQHF. The CDR3 region has the DNA TGTGCCAGCAGCCAGGAGGGTAATCAGCCCCAGCATTTT.

On this clone itself: Other nucleotide sequences from this sample produce the same CDR3. V is TRBV7-9 and J is TRBJ2-3; D unresolved. The length of the CDR3 is 12 residues. The V and J ends lost 3 bases and 0 bases respectively, with 1 base between them. The germline gives CDR1 SEHNR, CDR2 FQNEAQ (reference sequence). The CDR3 loop reads CASSLSTDTQYF. The CDR3 region has the DNA TGTGCCAGCAGCTTGAGCACAGATACGCAGTATTTT.

This clone was observed a single time. The CDR3 reads CASSLLFGQGDGYTF. CDR3 sequence (DNA): TGTGCCAGCAGCTTACTGTTCGGACAGGGCGACGGCTACACCTTC. This chain joins TRBV7-9 and TRBJ1-2; TRBD1 matches 8 bases. The CDR3 is 15 residues long. Germline CDR1 and CDR2: SEHNR and FQNEAQ (reference sequence). V lost 2 bases and J lost 8; bases outside the gene matches: 10.

The J gene is TRBJ2-5, the V gene TRBV7-8; 7 bases agree with TRBD2. The CDR3 totals 16 residues. The germline CDR1 and CDR2 sequences are SGHVS and FQNEAQ. Unmatched junction bases numbered 8, after V lost 0 bases and J lost 4 bases. The CDR3 loop is CASSLARAGVRETQYF. DNA of the CDR3: TGTGCCAGCAGCTTAGCGCGGGCGGGAGTAAGAGAGACCCAGTACTTC.

This clone was seen a single time. This rearrangement joins TRBV6-1 to TRBJ1-1; no firm D call. Germline lookup yields CDR1 MNHNS and CDR2 SASEGT. V gave up 7 bases and J gave up 7 bases, with 10 bases separating them. The CDR3 is made up of 11 amino acids. The CDR3 here is CASKGSIEAFF. The CDR3 DNA is TGTGCCAGCAAAGGGAGCATTGAAGCTTTCTTT.

Details on this clone: A junction end diverges from the germline sequence, so it may reflect a read error. The V call is TRBV2, the J call TRBJ1-4; D might be TRBD1 (5 bases). The CDR3 covers 14 residues. From germline, CDR1 is SNHLY and CDR2 FYNNEI. The CDR3 bases are TGTGCCAGCAGGGAAGGGGTCGCAAGCGAAAAACTGTTTTTT. Residues: CASREGVASEKLFF.

V and J are TRBV30 and TRBJ1-1; no reliable D call. Germline V gene lookup returns CDR1 GTSNPN and CDR2 SVGIG (reference sequence). Trimming pared 2 bases from V and 1 base from J, leaving 8 bases between. This CDR3 is 13 amino acids long. CDR3 residues: CAWSPWGNTEAFF. The CDR3 region has the DNA TGTGCCTGGAGTCCCTGGGGGAACACTGAAGCTTTCTTT.

V usage is TRBV2 and J usage is TRBJ1-5; TRBD1 matches 9 bases. From germline, CDR1 is SNHLY and CDR2 FYNNEI. Trimming removed 8 bases from V and 3 bases from J; junction bases left unmatched: 5. This CDR3 has 14 amino acids. The CDR3 loop reads CASQGTGFNQPQHF. For the CDR3, the DNA is TGTGCCAGCCAGGGGACAGGGTTCAATCAGCCCCAGCATTTT.

This clone has a handful of counts. The CDR3 loop reads CASSQDGRVGPGYGYTF. As DNA, the CDR3 is TGCGCCAGCAGCCAAGATGGGCGGGTGGGGCCCGGCTATGGCTACACCTTC. The V call is TRBV4-3, the J call TRBJ1-2; maybe TRBD1 (5 bases). The CDR3 extends over 17 amino acids. Trimming removed 0 bases from V and 4 bases from J, with 18 bases in between. Germline CDR1 is LGHNA and CDR2 is YSLEER.

This clone appeared a few times. The V and J genes are TRBV27 and TRBJ2-1; D call uncertain. This CDR3 is built from 11 residues. V gave up 6 bases and J gave up 7 bases, with 7 bases separating them. From germline, CDR1 is MNHEY and CDR2 SMNVEV (reference sequence). CDR3 DNA: TGTGCCAGCAGGTTCCTTAATGAGCAGTTCTTC. Translated: CASRFLNEQFF.

The rearrangement uses TRBV9 and TRBJ1-5, with TRBD1 identical over 8 bases. Germline trimming cut 3 bases from V and 4 bases from J; bases unmatched to any gene: 6. The CDR3 is made up of 15 amino acids. From germline, CDR1 is SGDLS and CDR2 YYNGEE. CDR3: CASSATGGPNQPQHF. The CDR3 DNA reads TGTGCCAGCAGCGCAACAGGGGGGCCAAATCAGCCCCAGCATTTT.

This clone was found once. The same CDR3 can be traced to other DNA sequences in this sample. The chain recombines TRBV27 with TRBJ2-5, with D uncertain. CDR1 MNHEY and CDR2 SMNVEV come from the germline V gene (reference sequence). The CDR3 has 14 amino acids. Between the trimmed V and J ends, which lost 2 bases and 3 bases, there was a span of 10 bases. The CDR3 nucleotides are TGTGCCAGCAGTTTACGGGCCGGTGAAGAGACCCAGTACTTC. Its translation: CASSLRAGEETQYF.

This chain uses TRBV13 with TRBJ2-3; no firm D call. The V and J ends lost 5 bases and 2 bases respectively, with 14 bases between them. Germline-derived CDR1 and CDR2 are PRHDT and FYEKMQ (reference sequence). This CDR3 region has 15 residues. This chain's CDR3 is CASSPPSTITDTQYF. The CDR3 DNA reads as TGTGCCAGCAGCCCTCCCTCGACAATCACAGATACGCAGTATTTT.

The V call is TRBV10-3, the J call TRBJ2-4; 8 nucleotides line up with TRBD2. There are 14 residues in the CDR3. V lost 8 bases and J lost 8; bases outside the gene matches: 11. Germline lookup yields CDR1 ENHRY and CDR2 SYGVKD. The CDR3 loop reads CAIGDSGVGYIQYF. CDR3 sequence (DNA): TGTGCCATCGGGGATAGCGGGGTTGGGTACATTCAGTACTTC.

The V call is TRBV6-5, the J call TRBJ1-1; D gene unclear. The germline gives CDR1 MNHEY, CDR2 SVGAGI. There are 14 residues in the CDR3. Between the trimmed V and J ends, which lost 0 bases and 4 bases, there was a span of 9 bases. CDR3 nucleotide sequence: TGTGCCAGCAGTTACTCGAGGGCGGTCACTGAAGCTTTCTTT. Protein product: CASSYSRAVTEAFF.

The V gene is TRBV6-1, the J gene TRBJ1-2; no clear D gene. CDR3 length: 15 residues. V gave up 0 bases and J gave up 3 bases, with 11 bases separating them. Germline V gene data show CDR1 as MNHNS and CDR2 as SASEGT. The CDR3 bases are TGTGCCAGCAGTGAAGCGAGTTCCCCAGACTATGGCTACACCTTC. It translates to CASSEASSPDYGYTF.

This sequence joins TRBV5-1 and TRBJ1-1; D is unclear. The CDR3 spans 14 residues. Looked up from germline, CDR1 is SGHRS and CDR2 is YFSETQ. Trimming removed 6 bases at V and 0 bases at J, with 12 bases between. CDR3 sequence reads: CASKMRELNTEAFF. CDR3 bases: TGCGCCAGCAAAATGAGAGAACTGAACACTGAAGCTTTCTTT.

V gene TRBV5-1 combines with J gene TRBJ2-2; no reliable D call. CDR1 and CDR2 (germline): SGHRS, YFSETQ. V gave up 0 bases and J gave up 5 bases, with 2 bases separating them. The CDR3 contains 12 residues. The CDR3 DNA follows: TGCGCCAGCAGCTTGGAGACCGGGGAGCTGTTTTTT. Its translation: CASSLETGELFF. Full variable domain (remainder filled in from reference TRBV5-1 and TRBJ2-2): KAGVTQTPRYLIKTRGQQVTLSCSPISGHRSVSWYQQTPGQGLQFLFEYFSETQRNKGNFPGRFSGRQFSNSRSEMNVSTLELGDSALYLCASSLETGELFFGEGSRLTVL.